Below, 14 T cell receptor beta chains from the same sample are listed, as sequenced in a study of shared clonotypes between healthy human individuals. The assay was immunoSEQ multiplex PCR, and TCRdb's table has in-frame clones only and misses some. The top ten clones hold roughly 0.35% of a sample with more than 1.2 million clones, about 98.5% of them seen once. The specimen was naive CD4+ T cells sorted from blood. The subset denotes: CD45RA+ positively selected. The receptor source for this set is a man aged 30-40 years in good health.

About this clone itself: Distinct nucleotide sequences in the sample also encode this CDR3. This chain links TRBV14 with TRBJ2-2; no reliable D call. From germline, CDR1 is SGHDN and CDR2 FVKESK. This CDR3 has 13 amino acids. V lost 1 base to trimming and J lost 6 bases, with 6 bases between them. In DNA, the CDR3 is TGTGCCAGCAGCCAAGCTCGGGCCGGGGAGCTGTTTTTT. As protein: CASSQARAGELFF. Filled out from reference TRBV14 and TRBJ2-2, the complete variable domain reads EAGVTQFPSHSVIEKGQTVTLRCDPISGHDNLYWYRRVMGKEIKFLLHFVKESKQDESGMPNNRFLAERTGGTYSTLKVQPAELEDSGVYFCASSQARAGELFFGEGSRLTVL.

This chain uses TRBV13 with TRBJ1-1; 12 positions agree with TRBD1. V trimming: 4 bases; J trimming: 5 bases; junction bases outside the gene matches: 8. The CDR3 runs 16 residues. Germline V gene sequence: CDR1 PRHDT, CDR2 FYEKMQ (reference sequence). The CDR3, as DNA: TGTGCCAGCAGCTCCGGGACAGGGGGCTTCTTGACTGAAGCTTTCTTT. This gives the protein CASSSGTGGFLTEAFF.

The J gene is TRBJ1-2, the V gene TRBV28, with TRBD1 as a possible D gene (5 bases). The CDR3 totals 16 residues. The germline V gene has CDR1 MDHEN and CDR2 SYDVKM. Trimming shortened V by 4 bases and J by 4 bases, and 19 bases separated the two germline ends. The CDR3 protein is CASSSWSVGETYGYTF. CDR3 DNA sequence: TGTGCCAGCAGTTCCTGGAGCGTGGGGGAGACCTATGGCTACACCTTC.

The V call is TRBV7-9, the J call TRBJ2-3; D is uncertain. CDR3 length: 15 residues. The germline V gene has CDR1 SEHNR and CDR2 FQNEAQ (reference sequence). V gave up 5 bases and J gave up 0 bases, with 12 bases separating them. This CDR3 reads CASSGGRLSTDTQYF. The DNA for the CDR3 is TGTGCCAGCAGCGGCGGACGGCTAAGCACAGATACGCAGTATTTT.

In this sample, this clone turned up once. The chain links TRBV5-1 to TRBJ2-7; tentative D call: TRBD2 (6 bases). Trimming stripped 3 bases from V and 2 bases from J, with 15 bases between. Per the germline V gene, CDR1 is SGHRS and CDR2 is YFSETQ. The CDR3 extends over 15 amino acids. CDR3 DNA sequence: TGCGCCAGCAGCTGGGACTCCGAAGGACCCTACGAGCAGTACTTC. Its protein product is CASSWDSEGPYEQYF. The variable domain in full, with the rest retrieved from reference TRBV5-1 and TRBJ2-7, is KAGVTQTPRYLIKTRGQQVTLSCSPISGHRSVSWYQQTPGQGLQFLFEYFSETQRNKGNFPGRFSGRQFSNSRSEMNVSTLELGDSALYLCASSWDSEGPYEQYFGPGTRLTVT.

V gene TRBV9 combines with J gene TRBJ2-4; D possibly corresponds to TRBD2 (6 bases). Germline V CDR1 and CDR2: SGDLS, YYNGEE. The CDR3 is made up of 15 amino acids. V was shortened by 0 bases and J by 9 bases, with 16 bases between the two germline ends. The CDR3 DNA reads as TGTGCCAGCAGCGTAGCCCCTAGCGATAGCCGCATTCAGTACTTC. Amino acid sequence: CASSVAPSDSRIQYF.

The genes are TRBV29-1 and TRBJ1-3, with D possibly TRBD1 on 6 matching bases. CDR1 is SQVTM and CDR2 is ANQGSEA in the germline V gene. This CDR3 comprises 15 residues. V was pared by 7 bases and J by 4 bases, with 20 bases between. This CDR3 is CSASLYTGRGNTIYF. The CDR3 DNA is TGCAGCGCCAGCCTATATACAGGGCGGGGAAACACCATATATTTT.

In nucleotides, the CDR3 is TGTGCCAGCAGCTTTGCATCGGGGGGGCCGGGTGAGCAGTTCTTC. Encoded protein: CASSFASGGPGEQFF. This sequence joins TRBV11-2 and TRBJ2-1; 8 bases fit TRBD2. The CDR3 has 15 amino acids. Trimming at V came to 3 bases and at J to 9 bases, leaving 10 bases not matched to a gene. Germline V gene lookup returns CDR1 SGHAT and CDR2 FQNNGV.

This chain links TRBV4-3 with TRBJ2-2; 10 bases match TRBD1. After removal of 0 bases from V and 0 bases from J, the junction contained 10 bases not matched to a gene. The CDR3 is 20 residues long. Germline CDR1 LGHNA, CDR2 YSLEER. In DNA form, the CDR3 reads TGCGCCAGCAGCCAAGAATTCCTACGGACAGGGGGAGCGAACACCGGGGAGCTGTTTTTT. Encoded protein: CASSQEFLRTGGANTGELFF.

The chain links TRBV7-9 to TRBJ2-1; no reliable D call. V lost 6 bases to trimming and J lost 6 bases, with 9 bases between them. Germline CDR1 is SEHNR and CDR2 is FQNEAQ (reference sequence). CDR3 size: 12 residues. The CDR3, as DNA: TGTGCCAGCAGTCAAGGGTCCAATGAGCAGTTCTTC. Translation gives CASSQGSNEQFF. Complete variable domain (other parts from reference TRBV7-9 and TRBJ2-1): DTGVSQNPRHKITKRGQNVTFRCDPISEHNRLYWYRQTLGQGPEFLTYFQNEAQLEKSRLLSDRFSAERPKGSFSTLEIQRTEQGDSAMYLCASSQGSNEQFFGPGTRLTVL.

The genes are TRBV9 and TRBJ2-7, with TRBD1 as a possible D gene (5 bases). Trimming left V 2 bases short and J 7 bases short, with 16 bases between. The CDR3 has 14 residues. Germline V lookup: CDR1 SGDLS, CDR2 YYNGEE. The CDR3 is CASSVNVGLGEQYF. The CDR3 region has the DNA TGTGCCAGCAGCGTGAATGTGGGGCTCGGTGAGCAGTACTTC.

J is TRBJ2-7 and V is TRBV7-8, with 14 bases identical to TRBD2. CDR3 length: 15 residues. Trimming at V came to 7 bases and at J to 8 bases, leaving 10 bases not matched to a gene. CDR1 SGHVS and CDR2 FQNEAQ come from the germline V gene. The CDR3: CASIPYGTSGSKQYF. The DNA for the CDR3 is TGTGCCAGCATCCCATACGGGACTAGCGGGAGTAAGCAGTACTTC.

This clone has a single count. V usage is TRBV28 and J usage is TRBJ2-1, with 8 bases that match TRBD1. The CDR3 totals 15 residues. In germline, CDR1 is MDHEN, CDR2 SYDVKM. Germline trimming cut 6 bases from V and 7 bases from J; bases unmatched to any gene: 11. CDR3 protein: CASSGAGTGLNEQFF. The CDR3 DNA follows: TGTGCCAGCAGCGGTGCCGGGACAGGTTTGAATGAGCAGTTCTTC.

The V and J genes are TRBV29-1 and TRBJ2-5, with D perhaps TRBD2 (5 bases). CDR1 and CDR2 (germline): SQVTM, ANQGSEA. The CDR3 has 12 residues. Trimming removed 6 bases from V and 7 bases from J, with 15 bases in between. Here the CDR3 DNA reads TGCAGCGTCCACCTAGCTCCCGGGACCCAGTACTTC. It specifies CSVHLAPGTQYF.